These 25 T cell receptor beta chains were all obtained from the same sample, sequenced in a study of T cell repertoires in cytomegalovirus infection (dated by TCRdb to between 2018 and 2021). Sequencing instrument: Illumina HiSeq 1500. TCRdb trimmed the raw reads at Q25, called clones with MiXCR and kept productive beta chains. Identical CDR3 protein sequences are pooled into one entry, listed with their most common genes and DNA. The sample table lists some 600,000 distinct CDR3 sequences, 20% to 25% of them with a count of one. Approximately 8% of the sample is in the top ten clones. Sequenced: CD8+ T cells from PBMCs. The receptor set was obtained from a human donor in good health (CMV status not recorded). Some clones in this sample may be carry-over from other donors' samples.

In the case of this clonotype: A much larger clone differs by one base, so this may be a read error. This chain joins TRBV7-2 and TRBJ2-5; 7 bases agree with TRBD1. Germline lookup yields CDR1 SGHTA and CDR2 FQGNSA. The CDR3 contains 15 residues. The CDR3 DNA reads TGTGTCAGCAGCTTAGATCCGGGACAGCAAGAGACCCAGTACTTC. This encodes CVSSLDPGQQETQYF.

The V gene is TRBV9, the J gene TRBJ2-2; D might be TRBD1 (6 bases). Per germline, CDR1 SGDLS and CDR2 YYNGEE. Between the trimmed V and J ends, which lost 6 bases and 7 bases, there was a span of 19 bases. The length of the CDR3 is 15 residues. Written as DNA, the CDR3 is TGTGCCAGCACCGACCCCAGGGGAAATGTCGGGGAGCTGTTTTTT. This sequence encodes CASTDPRGNVGELFF.

The V and J genes are TRBV7-9 and TRBJ1-5; D uncertain. Germline CDR1 and CDR2: SEHNR and FQNEAQ (reference sequence). Trimming took 5 bases from V and 5 from J, leaving 13 bases between them. The CDR3 sequence is 14 residues long. CDR3: CASSPGRVDQPQHF. DNA of the CDR3: TGTGCCAGCAGCCCGGGGAGGGTAGATCAGCCCCAGCATTTT.

This clonotype was counted ten times or more. CDR3 DNA: TGTGCCAGCAGCCGGCAAGCGTTGGAAATCCCCGGGGAGCTGTTTTTT. Protein product: CASSRQALEIPGELFF. V is TRBV7-2 and J is TRBJ2-2, with no clear D. Per germline, CDR1 SGHTA and CDR2 FQGNSA. V shed 5 bases and J shed 6 bases, with 19 bases lying between them. The length of the CDR3 is 16 residues.

This rearrangement joins TRBV14 to TRBJ2-2; D is uncertain. Looked up from germline, CDR1 is SGHDN and CDR2 is FVKESK. The length of the CDR3 is 17 residues. With 0 bases removed from V and 0 bases from J, the gap between germline ends came to 11 bases. Here the CDR3 DNA reads TGTGCCAGCAGCCAAGATCGTCGGGCAGCGAACACCGGGGAGCTGTTTTTT. Its protein is CASSQDRRAANTGELFF.

Comments on this clonotype: A much larger clone lies a single base off, so this may be a read error. CDR3 protein: CASSRGQGAEAFF. As DNA, the CDR3 is TGTGCCAGCAGCCGGGGACAGGGAGCTGAAGCTTTCTTT. The chain combines TRBV27 with TRBJ1-1; TRBD1 aligns across 9 bases. V gave up 6 bases and J gave up 6 bases; unmatched junction bases: 5. Germline values: CDR1 MNHEY, CDR2 SMNVEV (reference sequence). The CDR3 loop spans 13 amino acids.

This chain connects TRBV7-9 to TRBJ2-7, with a possible D match to TRBD2 (5 bases). V gave up 3 bases and J gave up 7 bases, with 10 bases separating them. The CDR3 has 12 residues. CDR1 is SEHNR and CDR2 is FQNEAQ in the germline V gene (reference sequence). This chain's CDR3 is CASSLAGREQYV. In nucleotides, the CDR3 is TGTGCCAGCAGCTTGGCGGGCCGGGAGCAGTACGTC.

This clonotype was recorded many times. The V gene is TRBV6-5, the J gene TRBJ2-1; 9 positions match TRBD1. This CDR3 region has 15 residues. V dropped 2 bases and J dropped 4; count of bases not matched to a gene: 3. CDR1 MNHEY and CDR2 SVGAGI come from the germline V gene. The CDR3 spells CASSYGTGLYNEQFF. The CDR3 nucleotides are TGTGCCAGCAGTTACGGGACAGGGCTTTACAATGAGCAGTTCTTC.

This clonotype was counted between two and nine times. The chain is built from TRBV19 and TRBJ1-5; 7 bases are shared with TRBD1. CDR1 and CDR2 (germline): LNHDA, SQIVND (reference sequence). Losses at the gene ends were 7 bases for V and 2 bases for J; bases not matched to a gene: 8. The CDR3 contains 15 residues. The CDR3 loop reads CASTPSTGGNQPQHF. The CDR3 bases are TGTGCCAGTACCCCTAGTACAGGGGGCAATCAGCCCCAGCATTTT.

This clonotype was detected only a few times. The chain has TRBV6-2 or TRBV6-3 and TRBJ1-1; the D is unclear. CDR1 MNHEY and CDR2 SVGEGT come from the germline V gene. This CDR3 is 14 amino acids long. V lost 4 bases, J lost 1 base, and 10 bases lay in between. As DNA, the CDR3 is TGTGCCAGCAGTTCGGTGGGGAGGAACACTGAAGCTTTCTTT. It encodes CASSSVGRNTEAFF.

This clonotype was seen a few times. The rearrangement links TRBV12-3 or TRBV12-4 to TRBJ2-5; the D gene is possibly TRBD1 (6 bases). This CDR3 is built from 15 residues. V gave up 3 bases and J gave up 5 bases, with 16 bases separating them. The CDR3 nucleotides are TGTGCCAGCAGTTTGGACAGTCCTGGGTGGGAGACCCAGTACTTC. Translating gives CASSLDSPGWETQYF.

This clonotype showed up many times. The rearrangement joins TRBV7-3 to TRBJ2-1, with D possibly matching TRBD1 (5 bases). The V and J ends lost 5 bases and 3 bases respectively, with 20 bases between them. Germline V lookup: CDR1 SGHTA, CDR2 FQGTGA. CDR3 length: 17 residues. The CDR3, as DNA: TGTGCCAGCAGCCCTCCTTTCCTGCAGGGCGGCTACAATGAGCAGTTCTTC. Residues: CASSPPFLQGGYNEQFF.

The genes are TRBV5-5 and TRBJ1-4, with D perhaps TRBD1 (6 bases). The CDR3 loop spans 17 amino acids. CDR1 and CDR2 (germline): SGHKS, YYEKEE (reference sequence). The germline V and J ends were trimmed by 4 bases and 8 bases, with 24 bases remaining between them. CDR3 sequence: CASSVSGAYDPWEKLFF. The CDR3 coding sequence is TGTGCCAGCAGCGTGTCGGGGGCGTATGACCCGTGGGAAAAACTGTTTTTT.

This clonotype was counted ten times or more. The rearrangement uses TRBV7-6 and TRBJ2-1; D is unresolved. Germline V gene data show CDR1 as SGHVS and CDR2 as FNYEAQ. V lost 1 base to trimming and J lost 10 bases, with 8 bases between them. The CDR3 spans 12 residues. The CDR3 coding sequence is TGTGCCAGCAGCTTAGATGGGTCAGAGCAGTTCTTC. Residues: CASSLDGSEQFF.

This clonotype was detected many times. This chain joins TRBV12-3 or TRBV12-4 and TRBJ1-2; D call uncertain. Trimming cost V 7 bases and J 4 bases, with 16 bases left between them. The CDR3 loop spans 14 amino acids. The CDR3 reads CASTLNRFSYGYTF. The CDR3 DNA sequence: TGTGCCAGCACTCTAAATCGGTTCTCCTATGGCTACACCTTC.

The rearrangement links TRBV6-2 or TRBV6-3 to TRBJ2-4; 7 positions agree with TRBD1. Trimming took 7 bases from V and 2 from J; bases not matched to a gene: 2. Germline V CDR1 and CDR2: MNHEY, SVGEGT. This CDR3 is 13 amino acids long. The CDR3 nucleotides read TGTGCCAGCACCAGGGGGACCAAAAACATTCAGTACTTC. It encodes CASTRGTKNIQYF.

This clonotype has only a few counts. The chain employs TRBV19 and TRBJ2-1; D is undetermined. In germline, CDR1 is LNHDA, CDR2 SQIVND (reference sequence). The CDR3 contains 13 residues. The V and J ends lost 4 bases and 5 bases respectively, with 9 bases between them. Here the CDR3 DNA reads TGTGCCAGTAGTAGAGGCACCCACAATGAGCAGTTCTTC. Its protein product is CASSRGTHNEQFF.

In its sample, this clonotype was seen once. Given a much more abundant clone one base away, this may be a read error. The chain combines TRBV7-9 with TRBJ2-3; D is ambiguous. From germline, CDR1 is SEHNR and CDR2 FQNEAQ (reference sequence). This CDR3 has 14 amino acids. CDR3 amino acids: CAGSLGRFSDTQYF. CDR3 coding DNA: TGTGCCGGCAGCTTAGGTCGGTTTTCAGATACGCAGTATTTT.

This clonotype occurred a few times. The chain is built from TRBV19 and TRBJ2-6; tentatively, D is TRBD1 or TRBD2 (5 bases each). The germline V gene has CDR1 LNHDA and CDR2 SQIVND (reference sequence). The CDR3 totals 14 residues. Trimming left V 7 bases short and J 4 bases short, with 11 bases between. The CDR3, as DNA: TGTGCCAGTACGGGGCGCAGAGGGGCCAACGTCCTGACTTTC. Translated, it gives CASTGRRGANVLTF.

This clonotype was seen a few times. V is TRBV7-2 and J is TRBJ2-7, with D uncertain. CDR1 is SGHTA and CDR2 is FQGNSA in the germline V gene. Trimming took 5 bases from V and 3 from J, leaving 17 bases between them. The CDR3 is 15 residues long. The CDR3 DNA follows: TGTGCCAGCAGCCAAACTCGTAGTTTCTTCTACGAGCAGTACTTC. Protein product: CASSQTRSFFYEQYF.

This clonotype was observed at least ten times. The gene calls are TRBV12-3 or TRBV12-4 and TRBJ2-3, with 8 bases aligning to TRBD2. CDR3 length: 14 amino acids. The V gene end was trimmed by 6 bases and the J gene end by 4 bases; junction bases not matched to a gene: 6. The CDR3 nucleotides are TGTGCCAGCAGCCATAGCGGGGCGGCAGATACGCAGTATTTT. Translation gives CASSHSGAADTQYF.

The chain uses TRBV5-4 and TRBJ2-3; 11 nucleotides line up with TRBD2. This CDR3 has 17 residues. The V gene end was trimmed by 4 bases and the J gene end by 2 bases; junction bases not matched to a gene: 9. CDR1 and CDR2 (germline): SGHNT, YYREEE (reference sequence). CDR3 bases: TGTGCCAGCAGCCGCCCGGGACTAGCGGATCCCACAGATACGCAGTATTTT. This codes for CASSRPGLADPTDTQYF.

This clonotype was counted many times. The genes are TRBV7-6 and TRBJ2-7, with 9 nucleotides matching TRBD1. CDR1 is SGHVS, CDR2 FNYEAQ, per germline. V shed 4 bases, J shed 0 bases, and the junction held 4 bases outside the gene matches. The CDR3 contains 15 residues. The CDR3 DNA reads TGTGCCAGCAGCTGGGGACAGGGCCTCTCCTACGAGCAGTACTTC. Amino acid sequence: CASSWGQGLSYEQYF.

The table lists this clonotype with many counts. V and J are TRBV7-9 and TRBJ1-1; D may be TRBD1 (6 bases). The germline V gene has CDR1 SEHNR and CDR2 FQNEAQ (reference sequence). Trimming took 3 bases from V and 3 from J, leaving 14 bases between them. This CDR3 comprises 15 residues. The DNA for the CDR3 is TGTGCCAGCAGCTTGGTCTTATACAGGGACACTGAAGCTTTCTTT. It yields the protein CASSLVLYRDTEAFF.

This chain uses TRBV6-1 with TRBJ2-3, with D perhaps TRBD2 (5 bases). This CDR3 is built from 14 residues. The V gene's germline CDR1 is MNHNS and CDR2 SASEGT. V lost 11 bases and J 2 bases, leaving 17 bases between the germline ends. The CDR3 sequence: CAAKGAGYTDTQYF. The CDR3 nucleotides read TGTGCCGCTAAGGGAGCCGGCTACACAGATACGCAGTATTTT.